This T cell receptor beta chain is drawn from a study of blood T cell repertoires in COVID-19. V trimming: 7 bases; J trimming: 7 bases; junction bases outside the gene matches: 11. CDR1 SGHKS and CDR2 YYEKEE come from the germline V gene (reference sequence). This CDR3 is built from 15 residues. Seattle's enrolled individuals joined amid active infection and were then monitored longitudinally. In the authors' methods: Nucleated cell number was recorded as an estimate derived from reference gene primer amplification. TCRdb's table, derived via immunoSEQ multiplex PCR, lists solely in-frame clones and lacks some. V, J and clone size derive from that table, while D and trimming were established from the DNA sequence. The sample consists of approximately 70,000 clones, approximately 91% of them appearing once.

This clonotype originated in a man aged 50 to 59 with COVID-19, enrolled during active disease. V usage is TRBV5-5 and J usage is TRBJ1-1; 12 bases are shared with TRBD1. The specimen was peripheral blood. The DNA of the CDR3 is TGTGCCAGCGGGGACAGGGGGCAAGGGGTTGGTGAAGCTTTCTTT. Protein: CASGDRGQGVGEAFF.